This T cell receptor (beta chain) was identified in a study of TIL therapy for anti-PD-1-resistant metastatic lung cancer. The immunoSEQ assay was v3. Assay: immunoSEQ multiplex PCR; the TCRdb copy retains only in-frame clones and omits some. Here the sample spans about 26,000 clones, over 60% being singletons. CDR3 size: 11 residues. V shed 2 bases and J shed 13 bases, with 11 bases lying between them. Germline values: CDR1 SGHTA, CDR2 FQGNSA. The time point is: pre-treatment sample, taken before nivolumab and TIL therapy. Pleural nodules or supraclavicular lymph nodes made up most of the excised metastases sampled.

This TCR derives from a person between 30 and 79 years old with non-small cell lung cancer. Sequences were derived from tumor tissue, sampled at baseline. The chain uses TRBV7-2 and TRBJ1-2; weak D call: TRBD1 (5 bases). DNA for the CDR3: TGTGCCAGCAGCTTACACCGGGACGCCACCTTC. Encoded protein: CASSLHRDATF.